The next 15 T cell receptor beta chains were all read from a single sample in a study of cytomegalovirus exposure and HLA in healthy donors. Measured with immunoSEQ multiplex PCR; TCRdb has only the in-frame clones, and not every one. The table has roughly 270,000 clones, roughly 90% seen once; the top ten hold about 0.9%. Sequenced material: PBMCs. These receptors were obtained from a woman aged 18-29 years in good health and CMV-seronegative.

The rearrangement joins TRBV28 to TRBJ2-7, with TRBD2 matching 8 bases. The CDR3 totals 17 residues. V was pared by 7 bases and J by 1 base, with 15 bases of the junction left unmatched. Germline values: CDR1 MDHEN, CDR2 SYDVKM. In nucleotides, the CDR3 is TGTGCCAGCAATGTCGGGGGGGCCCTGGCGGCGTCCTACGAGCAGTACTTC. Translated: CASNVGGALAASYEQYF.

The CDR3 reads CASTGGGRTITNTGELFF. The DNA for the CDR3 is TGTGCCAGCACCGGCGGAGGCCGCACTATAACGAACACCGGGGAGCTGTTTTTT. J is TRBJ2-2 and V is TRBV28; tentative D call: TRBD2 (5 bases). Trimming took off 7 bases at V and 0 bases at J, with 21 bases between the two ends. Germline V gives CDR1 MDHEN, CDR2 SYDVKM. The CDR3 consists of 18 residues. The entire variable domain, with the rest obtained from reference TRBV28 and TRBJ2-2, is as follows: DVKVTQSSRYLVKRTGEKVFLECVQDMDHENMFWYRQDPGLGLRLIYFSYDVKMKEKGDIPEGYSVSREKKERFSLILESASTNQTSMYLCASTGGGRTITNTGELFFGEGSRLTVL.

The DNA for the CDR3 is TGTGCCAGTAGTATAGGGGGCTGGGGGAGGGCCTGGAATGAGCAGTTCTTC. Translating gives CASSIGGWGRAWNEQFF. This chain links TRBV19 with TRBJ2-1; 7 positions match TRBD2. Germline-derived CDR1 and CDR2 are LNHDA and SQIVND (reference sequence). This CDR3 is 17 amino acids long. Unmatched junction bases numbered 13, after V lost 1 base and J lost 7 bases.

The DNA of the CDR3 is TGCAGTGCTAGTGCCGGAGATACGCAGTATTTT. Its translation is CSASAGDTQYF. The chain links TRBV20-1 to TRBJ2-3; D is ambiguous. V lost 3 bases and J 5 bases, leaving 6 bases between the germline ends. Germline CDR1 is DFQATT and CDR2 is SNEGSKA (reference sequence). CDR3 length: 11 amino acids.

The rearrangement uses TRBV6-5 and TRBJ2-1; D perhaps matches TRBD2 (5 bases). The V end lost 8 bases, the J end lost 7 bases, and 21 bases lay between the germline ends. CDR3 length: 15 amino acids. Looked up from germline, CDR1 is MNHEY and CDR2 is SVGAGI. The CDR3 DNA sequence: TGTGCCAGCGCAATTTCGGACTGGTCCAGAAATGAGCAGTTCTTC. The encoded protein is CASAISDWSRNEQFF.

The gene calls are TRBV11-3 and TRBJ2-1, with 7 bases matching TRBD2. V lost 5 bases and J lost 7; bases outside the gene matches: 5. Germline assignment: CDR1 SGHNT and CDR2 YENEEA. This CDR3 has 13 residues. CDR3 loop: CASSRRGKNEQFF. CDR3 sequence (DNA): TGTGCCAGCAGCCGGCGGGGGAAGAATGAGCAGTTCTTC.

The CDR3 sequence: CASSFSLPGNTIYF. The CDR3, as DNA: TGTGCCAGCAGTTTTTCACTCCCTGGAAACACCATATATTTT. The chain joins TRBV28 to TRBJ1-3, with D uncertain. V was trimmed by 3 bases and J by 2 bases, leaving 8 bases between them. From germline, CDR1 is MDHEN and CDR2 SYDVKM. The CDR3 consists of 14 residues.

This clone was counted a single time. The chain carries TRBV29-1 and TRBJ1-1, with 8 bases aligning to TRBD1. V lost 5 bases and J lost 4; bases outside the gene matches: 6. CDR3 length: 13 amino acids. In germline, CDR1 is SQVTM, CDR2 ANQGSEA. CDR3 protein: CSVRQGLGTEAFF. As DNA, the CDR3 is TGCAGCGTTCGACAGGGGTTAGGCACTGAAGCTTTCTTT.

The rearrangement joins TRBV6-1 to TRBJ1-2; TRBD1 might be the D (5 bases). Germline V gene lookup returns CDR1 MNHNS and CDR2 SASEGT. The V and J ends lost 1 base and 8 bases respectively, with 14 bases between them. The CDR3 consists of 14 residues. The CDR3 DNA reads TGTGCCAGCAGTGAAGTTGGGGCAGGGCGAGGCTACACCTTC. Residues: CASSEVGAGRGYTF.

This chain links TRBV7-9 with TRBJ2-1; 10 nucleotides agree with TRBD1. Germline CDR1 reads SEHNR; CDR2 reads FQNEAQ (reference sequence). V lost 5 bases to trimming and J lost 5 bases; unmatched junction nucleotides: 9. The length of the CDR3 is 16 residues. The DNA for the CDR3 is TGTGCCAGCAGCGACCGAGGACAGGGGGGTAACAATGAGCAGTTCTTC. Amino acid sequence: CASSDRGQGGNNEQFF.

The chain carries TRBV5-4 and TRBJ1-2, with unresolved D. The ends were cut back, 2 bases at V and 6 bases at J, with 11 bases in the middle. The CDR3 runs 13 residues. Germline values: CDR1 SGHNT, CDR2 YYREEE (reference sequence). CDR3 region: CASSLGRQDGYTF. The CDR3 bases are TGTGCCAGCAGCTTAGGCAGGCAGGATGGCTACACCTTC.

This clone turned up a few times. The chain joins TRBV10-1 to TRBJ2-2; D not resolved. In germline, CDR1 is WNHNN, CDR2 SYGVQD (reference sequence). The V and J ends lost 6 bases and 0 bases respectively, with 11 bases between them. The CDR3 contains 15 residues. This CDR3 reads CASSPSRANTGELFF. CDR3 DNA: TGCGCCAGCAGCCCTTCCCGGGCGAACACCGGGGAGCTGTTTTTT.

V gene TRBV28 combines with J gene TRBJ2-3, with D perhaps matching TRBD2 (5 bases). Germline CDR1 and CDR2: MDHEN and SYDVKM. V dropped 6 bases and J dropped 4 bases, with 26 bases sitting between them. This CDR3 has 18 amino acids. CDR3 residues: CASSPGPLPFEGPDTQYF. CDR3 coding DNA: TGTGCCAGCAGCCCCGGGCCCCTTCCTTTTGAGGGCCCAGATACGCAGTATTTT. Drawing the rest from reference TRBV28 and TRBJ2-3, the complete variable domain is DVKVTQSSRYLVKRTGEKVFLECVQDMDHENMFWYRQDPGLGLRLIYFSYDVKMKEKGDIPEGYSVSREKKERFSLILESASTNQTSMYLCASSPGPLPFEGPDTQYFGPGTRLTVL.

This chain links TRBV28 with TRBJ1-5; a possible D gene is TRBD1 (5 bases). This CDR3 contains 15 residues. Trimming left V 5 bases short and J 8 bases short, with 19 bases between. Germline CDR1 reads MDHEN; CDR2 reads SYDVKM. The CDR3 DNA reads TGTGCCAGCAGTACCGACAGCATTTCGGGAGAGCCCCAGCATTTT. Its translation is CASSTDSISGEPQHF.

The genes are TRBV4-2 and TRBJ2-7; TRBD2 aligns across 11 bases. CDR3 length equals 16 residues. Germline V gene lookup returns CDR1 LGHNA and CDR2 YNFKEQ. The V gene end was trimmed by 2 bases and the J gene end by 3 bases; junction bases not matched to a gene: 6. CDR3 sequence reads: CASSQSTSGSLYEQYF. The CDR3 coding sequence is TGTGCCAGCAGCCAATCCACTAGCGGGAGCCTCTACGAGCAGTACTTC.